These T cell receptor beta chains were read from a single sample in a study of shared clonotypes between healthy human individuals. The method was immunoSEQ multiplex PCR; TCRdb's version includes in-frame clones alone and lacks a portion of them. The repertoire holds over 100,000 clones, with around 68% as singletons. The sequenced sample consisted of memory CD8+ T cells sorted from blood. All receptors derive from a woman in her twenties or thirties in good health. CDR3s include the opening cysteine and the closing phenylalanine or tryptophan. The D gene is left open where the match is weak. Only part of the rows carry a size: once, few, many, or a class if the clone is expanded.

clone size,V gene,D gene,J gene,CDR3 protein,CDR3 DNA
few,TRBV13,NA,TRBJ1-2,CASSSLKFVNYGYTF,TGTGCCAGCAGTTCCTTAAAGTTCGTTAACTATGGCTACACCTTC
NA,TRBV7-8,NA,TRBJ2-6,CASSSGPSGANVLTF,TGTGCCAGCAGCTCAGGCCCCTCTGGGGCCAACGTCCTGACTTTC
NA,TRBV28,TRBD1,TRBJ2-7,CASSLEPWDSIPYEQYF,TGTGCCAGCAGTCTTGAGCCCTGGGACAGTATTCCCTACGAGCAGTACTTC
NA,TRBV18,NA,TRBJ1-2,CASSPHQGFGYTF,TGTGCCAGCTCACCGCACCAGGGGTTTGGCTACACCTTC
NA,TRBV28,NA,TRBJ2-7,CASRSAVEGYEQYF,TGTGCCAGCAGGAGCGCCGTGGAGGGATACGAGCAGTACTTC
NA,TRBV5-4,TRBD2,TRBJ2-5,CASSQYTSGAQETQYF,TGTGCCAGCAGCCAGTACACTAGCGGGGCTCAAGAGACCCAGTACTTC
NA,TRBV7-9,NA,TRBJ2-7,CASSLALYEQYF,TGTGCCAGCAGCTTAGCGCTCTACGAGCAGTACTTC
NA,TRBV1,NA,TRBJ1-1,CTSRSRTVGTEAFF,TGCACCAGCAGAAGTAGGACAGTGGGCACTGAAGCTTTCTTT
NA,TRBV11-2,NA,TRBJ2-2,CASRPEALALNTGELFF,TGTGCCAGCAGACCTGAAGCCCTGGCGCTGAACACCGGGGAGCTGTTTTTT
few,TRBV29-1,NA,TRBJ2-1,CSADVSSYNEQFF,TGCAGCGCGGACGTAAGCTCCTACAATGAGCAGTTCTTC
NA,TRBV19,NA,TRBJ2-1,CASSIGGSLYEQFF,TGTGCCAGTAGTATAGGGGGGAGTCTCTATGAGCAGTTCTTC
few,TRBV7-2,NA,TRBJ2-5,CASSFYHPLGSRTQYF,TGTGCCAGCAGCTTTTATCACCCATTGGGTAGTAGGACCCAGTACTTC
NA,TRBV7-9,NA,TRBJ2-7,CASSHGPYKPYEQYF,TGTGCCAGCAGCCATGGGCCATATAAGCCCTACGAGCAGTACTTC
NA,TRBV5-1,NA,TRBJ2-7,CASSFLSGYTYEQYF,TGCGCCAGCAGTTTCCTTAGCGGCTATACCTACGAGCAGTACTTC
NA,TRBV27,TRBD1,TRBJ1-2,CASSFPTGDGYTF,TGTGCCAGCAGTTTCCCCACAGGGGATGGCTACACCTTC
NA,TRBV15,NA,TRBJ1-2,CATSRDTASADYGYTF,TGTGCCACCAGCAGAGACACAGCGTCCGCTGACTATGGCTACACCTTC
NA,TRBV13,NA,TRBJ2-5,CASSLDGGVHPETQYF,TGTGCCAGCAGCTTAGACGGCGGGGTGCACCCGGAGACCCAGTACTTC
few,TRBV10-3,TRBD1,TRBJ2-7,CAISGQGESYEQYF,TGTGCCATCAGTGGACAGGGAGAGTCCTACGAGCAGTACTTC
NA,TRBV10-1,TRBD2,TRBJ2-7,CASASGGPPYEQYF,TGCGCCAGCGCATCGGGGGGGCCGCCCTACGAGCAGTACTTC
NA,TRBV18,TRBD1,TRBJ1-5,CASSPRSSTGEDQPQHF,TGTGCCAGCTCACCACGGTCGTCCACAGGGGAGGATCAGCCCCAGCATTTT
few,TRBV5-6,TRBD2,TRBJ2-7,CASSVKWGGAYEQYF,TGTGCCAGCAGCGTAAAGTGGGGGGGAGCCTACGAGCAGTACTTC
NA,TRBV4-1,TRBD1,TRBJ2-7,CASSLHPGQGAPYEQYF,TGCGCCAGCAGCCTTCACCCCGGACAGGGCGCGCCCTACGAGCAGTACTTC
few,TRBV20-1,NA,TRBJ2-1,CSASPTLEQFF,TGCAGTGCTAGCCCAACTTTGGAGCAGTTCTTC
once,TRBV11-2,NA,TRBJ2-7,CASSRPGVMNF,TGTGCCAGCAGCCGACCGGGAGTAATGAACTTC
NA,TRBV4-1,NA,TRBJ2-1,CASSQGGYNEQFF,TGCGCCAGCAGCCAAGGGGGGTACAATGAGCAGTTCTTC
NA,TRBV29-1,NA,TRBJ2-3,CSVRTASSTDTQYF,TGCAGCGTTCGGACAGCTTCTAGCACAGATACGCAGTATTTT
NA,TRBV4-1,TRBD2,TRBJ2-3,CASSQDGLDWRTDTQYF,TGCGCCAGCAGCCAAGACGGACTAGATTGGAGGACAGATACGCAGTATTTT
NA,TRBV7-5,NA,TRBJ2-7,CVRSLERTVYSYEQYF,TGTGTCAGAAGCTTAGAAAGGACGGTGTATTCTTACGAGCAGTACTTC
few,TRBV19,TRBD1,TRBJ2-3,CASKGTGDTDTQYF,TGTGCCAGTAAAGGGACAGGGGACACAGATACGCAGTATTTT
NA,TRBV27,TRBD1,TRBJ2-2,CASSSYRGNTGELFF,TGTGCCAGCAGTTCCTACAGGGGAAACACCGGGGAGCTGTTTTTT
NA,TRBV27,NA,TRBJ2-7,CASSLQGFPYEQYF,TGTGCCAGCAGTTTACAAGGGTTTCCCTACGAGCAGTACTTC
few,TRBV9,NA,TRBJ2-7,CASSVSRASEQYF,TGTGCCAGCAGCGTAAGCAGGGCATCCGAGCAGTACTTC
NA,TRBV7-9,TRBD2,TRBJ2-3,CASRKGGEGLPTDTQYF,TGTGCCAGCAGGAAAGGTGGGGAGGGCCTTCCCACAGATACGCAGTATTTT
NA,TRBV27,NA,TRBJ2-3,CASSLSVPAADTQYF,TGTGCCAGCAGTTTATCGGTCCCAGCAGCAGATACGCAGTATTTT
few,TRBV10-3,NA,TRBJ2-7,CATVGTSYEQYF,TGTGCCACGGTCGGGACCTCCTACGAGCAGTACTTC
few,TRBV29-1,NA,TRBJ2-7,CSVVQGDRNEQYF,TGCAGCGTTGTCCAGGGTGATCGGAACGAGCAGTACTTC
NA,TRBV29-1,TRBD1,TRBJ1-2,CSGLQGDYGYTF,TGCAGCGGGCTACAGGGGGACTATGGCTACACCTTC
NA,TRBV4-1,NA,TRBJ1-1,CASSQAASEAFF,TGCGCCAGCAGCCAAGCAGCCAGTGAAGCTTTCTTT
NA,TRBV5-1,NA,TRBJ2-5,CASSLAMGTETQYF,TGCGCCAGCAGCTTGGCGATGGGTACAGAGACCCAGTACTTC
NA,TRBV5-4,NA,TRBJ1-2,CASSLAGWGAAIKGYTF,TGTGCCAGCAGCTTGGCCGGGTGGGGGGCAGCAATAAAGGGCTACACCTTC
NA,TRBV27,NA,TRBJ2-5,CASKGSGVQETQYF,TGTGCCAGCAAGGGAAGCGGAGTTCAAGAGACCCAGTACTTC
many,TRBV27,TRBD1,TRBJ1-5,CASGQDNQPQHF,TGTGCCAGTGGACAGGACAATCAGCCCCAGCATTTT
NA,TRBV9,NA,TRBJ2-1,CASSVATLRSSYNEQFF,TGTGCCAGCAGCGTAGCTACACTCAGGAGCTCCTACAATGAGCAGTTCTTC
NA,TRBV15,NA,TRBJ2-3,CATSRDYREIGDTQYF,TGTGCCACCAGCAGAGATTACAGGGAGATCGGAGATACGCAGTATTTT
NA,TRBV28,NA,TRBJ2-7,CASSRPVRRGEQYF,TGTGCCAGCAGTCGTCCGGTCCGCCGGGGAGAGCAGTACTTC
NA,TRBV4-1,NA,TRBJ2-3,CASSQERGGSYTDTQYF,TGCGCCAGCAGCCAAGAACGGGGTGGAAGTTACACAGATACGCAGTATTTT
NA,TRBV7-9,NA,TRBJ2-7,CASSPPVGRYEQYF,TGTGCCAGCAGCCCCCCCGTGGGGAGGTACGAGCAGTACTTC
NA,TRBV19,NA,TRBJ1-5,CASSSWQVNQPQHF,TGTGCCAGTAGTTCCTGGCAGGTCAATCAGCCCCAGCATTTT
few,TRBV4-2,TRBD2,TRBJ2-3,CASSQVLAGGSQYF,TGTGCCAGCAGCCAAGTCCTAGCGGGAGGTTCGCAGTATTTT
NA,TRBV14,NA,TRBJ2-7,CASSQIQGLTYEQYF,TGTGCCAGCAGCCAGATACAGGGTCTGACCTACGAGCAGTACTTC
NA,TRBV2,NA,TRBJ2-1,CASSPQGPGYNEQFF,TGTGCCAGCAGTCCCCAGGGCCCGGGCTACAATGAGCAGTTCTTC
NA,TRBV6-5,NA,TRBJ2-7,CASSYTGGLGYEQYF,TGTGCCAGCAGTTACACCGGGGGTCTAGGCTACGAGCAGTACTTC
NA,TRBV19,NA,TRBJ2-7,CASSIAVSLGHLYF,TGTGCCAGTAGTATAGCCGTCTCTCTAGGGCATCTGTACTTC
few,TRBV2,NA,TRBJ2-7,CASRDAEPYEQYF,TGTGCCAGCCGCGACGCCGAACCCTACGAGCAGTACTTC
NA,TRBV9,NA,TRBJ2-2,CASSSNGGPNTGELFF,TGTGCCAGCAGCTCGAACGGGGGACCGAACACCGGGGAGCTGTTTTTT
NA,TRBV28,NA,TRBJ1-5,CASRPTLGSNQPQHF,TGTGCCAGCAGGCCGACCCTGGGAAGCAATCAGCCCCAGCATTTT
NA,TRBV27,TRBD2,TRBJ2-2,CASSPYIPGLGLSGELFF,TGTGCCAGCAGTCCCTATATTCCGGGACTAGGGCTATCTGGGGAGCTGTTTTTT
NA,TRBV7-9,TRBD1,TRBJ2-7,CASSSRDRYYEQYF,TGTGCCAGCAGCTCCCGGGACAGGTACTACGAGCAGTACTTC
NA,TRBV11-2,NA,TRBJ2-7,CASSSGTASGSPYEQYF,TGTGCCAGCAGCTCAGGGACCGCCTCGGGATCGCCCTACGAGCAGTACTTC
NA,TRBV5-1,NA,TRBJ1-2,CASSLEYEGGYGYTF,TGCGCCAGCAGTTTGGAGTACGAAGGTGGCTATGGCTACACCTTC